These T cell receptor beta chains were read from a single sample in a study of control samples from healthy donors and cancer patients. Sequenced by immunoSEQ multiplex PCR; TCRdb stores in-frame clones only, minus some. The data show under 200,000 clones, with around nine tenths seen just once and 0.68% held by the top ten. Sequencing was carried out using blood. These receptors came from a woman between 25 and 40 years old in good health. The conserved cysteine and the conserved F or W are not part of the CDR3 here.

>TRBV24-1
ATSDRSGGPYNEQF
>TRBV19
ASSTFRRGRETQY
>TRBV12-3/TRBV12-4
ASRRSSYPLKF
>TRBV28
ASSLYWASQETQY
>TRBV30
AWSVPREANYGYT
>TRBV28
ATGDSPSGANVLT
>TRBV27
ASSFGRTYGYT
>TRBV4-2
ASSQDRSSGRETQY
>TRBV6-1
ASSEIGGTTQPQH
>TRBV5-1
ASSPGTATDTQY
>TRBV30
AWKTRTSGSRNEQF
>TRBV10-3
AIRGTKVGNTIY
>TRBV30
AWKGTNLAGTIY
>TRBV20-1
SAQMRETQY
>TRBV20-1
SASKTSGRTDTQY
>TRBV28
AGSAEGNEKLF
>TRBV24-1
ATSDTQGERNTIY
>TRBV30
AWSVGSNQPQH
>TRBV4-1
ASSPVRVSTQPQH
>TRBV5-1
ASDGGGGSSDTQY
>TRBV15
ATSTVSTNEKLF
>TRBV6-1
ASSEQPNTGELF
>TRBV19
ATLDRNTGELF
>TRBV5-1
ASSLDGPRNSPLH
>TRBV7-3
ASSFSAGNTDTQY
>TRBV5-1
ASRREGSTDTQY
>TRBV5-6
ASSRSGGLTKNIQY
>TRBV27
ASSSRTGVGYT
>TRBV19
ASRGQVTDTQY
>TRBV4-3
ASSQVYGRMPDTQY
>TRBV19
ASSIGANQPQH
>TRBV14
ASSRIRGMLGNEQF
>TRBV6-1
ASSEAPFSGNEQF
>TRBV7-3
ASSPQGDGQPQH
>TRBV5-1
ASSLIGTGSTGELF
>TRBV2
ASSEALQGVGKLF
>TRBV9
ASSVAVGAYNEQF
>TRBV5-1
ASTRDFYNSPLH
>TRBV28
ASSYRAPREQY
>TRBV7-3
ASSTSPGAGEQY
>TRBV18
ASSPNTTSGRAKVTTDTQY
>TRBV6-5
ASRQVANEKLF
>TRBV24-1
ATSDPALTYGTGELF
>TRBV7-8
ASSVPKKPGQGTYEQY
>TRBV3-1/TRBV3-2
ASSPTQHEQF
>TRBV20-1
SASFQGAPETQY
>TRBV2
ASSPTMGTDTQY
>TRBV19
ASSIGTAGATNEKLF
>TRBV29-1
SVGGGGEVLSYEQY
>TRBV4-2
ASSQDRTSGPQETQY
>TRBV5-4
ASSLGGTGVGHEQY
>TRBV29-1
SAEGGLGEKLF
>TRBV4-3
ASSQDWLAGNEQF
>TRBV3-1/TRBV3-2
ASSLLGVLGETQY